These T cell receptor beta chains were read from a single sample in a study of a mutant IDH1 vaccine in newly diagnosed glioma. These TCRs' antigens remain unknown. Method: immunoSEQ multiplex PCR; TCRdb's copy keeps in-frame clones and lacks some. This table has about 40,000 clones, roughly 82% appearing once. The starting material was PBMCs, obtained from a glioma patient whose treatment included an IDH1 peptide vaccine. The origin of the receptors is a man aged 18 to 29 with glioma. Some clones in this sample may be carry-over from other donors' samples. Each CDR3 is given with its conserved first and last residue. The order of the fields is V gene, clone size, D gene, J gene, CDR3 DNA, CDR3 protein. The D gene is left open where the match is weak. Some rows mark clone size as missing; the rest say once, few, many or name a class of expanded clone.

v_call: TRBV4-2; clone_size: once; d_call: -; j_call: TRBJ1-3; cdr3_nt: TGTGCCAGCAGCCAAGGGAGCTCCGGGGGTCGTGGAAACACCATATATTTT; cdr3_aa: CASSQGSSGGRGNTIYF
v_call: TRBV4-1; clone_size: -; d_call: -; j_call: TRBJ1-1; cdr3_nt: TGCGCCAGCAGCCAAGATCTGGGTGGAGGGGTTGGAGCTTTCTTT; cdr3_aa: CASSQDLGGGVGAFF
v_call: TRBV7-9; clone_size: few; d_call: -; j_call: TRBJ1-2; cdr3_nt: TGTGCCAGCAGCTCCTCAACCCCGGGCAGCTATGGCTACACCTTC; cdr3_aa: CASSSSTPGSYGYTF
v_call: TRBV18; clone_size: once; d_call: -; j_call: TRBJ2-3; cdr3_nt: TGTGCCAGCTCACCACCGTGGCTAACTGACACAGATACGCAGTATTTT; cdr3_aa: CASSPPWLTDTDTQYF
v_call: TRBV5-1; clone_size: -; d_call: TRBD1; j_call: TRBJ1-1; cdr3_nt: TGCGCCAGCAGCTTGGCGGGACAGGGGGTGGGCACTGAAGCTTTCTTT; cdr3_aa: CASSLAGQGVGTEAFF
v_call: TRBV28; clone_size: -; d_call: -; j_call: TRBJ1-2; cdr3_nt: TGTGCCAGCAGTAGGGCAGGCTATGGCTACACCTTC; cdr3_aa: CASSRAGYGYTF
v_call: TRBV4-3; clone_size: -; d_call: -; j_call: TRBJ2-2; cdr3_nt: TGCGCCAGCAGCCAAGAGTGGGGGTCCGGGGAGCTGTTTTTT; cdr3_aa: CASSQEWGSGELFF
v_call: TRBV18; clone_size: once; d_call: TRBD1; j_call: TRBJ1-3; cdr3_nt: TGTGCCAGCTCACGAGGACAGGCCTTTGGTAGCACCATATATTTT; cdr3_aa: CASSRGQAFGSTIYF
v_call: TRBV6-1; clone_size: -; d_call: -; j_call: TRBJ1-5; cdr3_nt: TGTGCCAGCAGTGAATGGGGGCGAGGTCAGCCCCAGCATTTT; cdr3_aa: CASSEWGRGQPQHF
v_call: TRBV30; clone_size: -; d_call: -; j_call: TRBJ1-6; cdr3_nt: TGTGCCTGGAGTGTATTTGGGGGTGGGTATAATTCACCCCTCCACTTT; cdr3_aa: CAWSVFGGGYNSPLHF
v_call: TRBV27; clone_size: -; d_call: -; j_call: TRBJ2-5; cdr3_nt: TGTGCCAGCAGTGGGGGAGAGACCCAGTACTTC; cdr3_aa: CASSGGETQYF
v_call: TRBV6-5; clone_size: -; d_call: -; j_call: TRBJ1-4; cdr3_nt: TGTGCCAGCAGTCCCACAGGGTTGTCTAATGAAAAACTGTTTTTT; cdr3_aa: CASSPTGLSNEKLFF
v_call: TRBV5-8; clone_size: -; d_call: -; j_call: TRBJ1-1; cdr3_nt: TGTGCCAGCAGCTTGCTTGTCACTGAAGCTTTCTTT; cdr3_aa: CASSLLVTEAFF
v_call: TRBV19; clone_size: -; d_call: -; j_call: TRBJ2-3; cdr3_nt: TGTGCCAGTAGTATAGCCGCGGCAGGAACAGATACGCAGTATTTT; cdr3_aa: CASSIAAAGTDTQYF
v_call: TRBV4-3; clone_size: -; d_call: TRBD1; j_call: TRBJ2-1; cdr3_nt: TGCGCCAGCAGCCTCGACCGAGGGGGCGGGAATGAGCAGTTCTTC; cdr3_aa: CASSLDRGGGNEQFF
v_call: TRBV5-1; clone_size: -; d_call: -; j_call: TRBJ1-2; cdr3_nt: TGCGCCAGCAGCTTGGGACACGGGCAGGATTATGGCTACACCTTC; cdr3_aa: CASSLGHGQDYGYTF
v_call: TRBV18; clone_size: once; d_call: -; j_call: TRBJ1-4; cdr3_nt: TGTGCCAGCTCACCACCAGTTACGGGGACTAATGAAAAACTGTTTTTT; cdr3_aa: CASSPPVTGTNEKLFF
v_call: TRBV5-6; clone_size: once; d_call: -; j_call: TRBJ1-1; cdr3_nt: TGTGCCAGCAGCTCGGGGGCTAACACTGAAGCTTTCTTT; cdr3_aa: CASSSGANTEAFF
v_call: TRBV6-1; clone_size: -; d_call: -; j_call: TRBJ1-3; cdr3_nt: TGTGCCAGCAGTGAAGCTCTCCATTTGGGCAGCGATTTT; cdr3_aa: CASSEALHLGSDF